The clone carrying this TCR beta chain has just a few counts. The data belong to a study of blood T cell repertoires in COVID-19. With 3 bases removed from V and 5 bases from J, the gap between germline ends came to 13 bases. Per the germline V gene, CDR1 is MGHDK and CDR2 is SYGVNS. The CDR3 covers 14 residues. Using immunoSEQ multiplex PCR, the repertoire was profiled, and TCRdb retains in-frame clones only, with some absent. The table shows tens of thousands of clones, with about 90% occurring only once. V gene TRBV25-1 combines with J gene TRBJ1-2; D not certain. The TCR originated in an elderly woman with active or convalescent COVID-19. The source material was peripheral blood. CDR3 sequence (DNA): TGTGCCAGCAGTGAGGTAGCCCCGAGTTATGGCTACACCTTC. Its translation: CASSEVAPSYGYTF.